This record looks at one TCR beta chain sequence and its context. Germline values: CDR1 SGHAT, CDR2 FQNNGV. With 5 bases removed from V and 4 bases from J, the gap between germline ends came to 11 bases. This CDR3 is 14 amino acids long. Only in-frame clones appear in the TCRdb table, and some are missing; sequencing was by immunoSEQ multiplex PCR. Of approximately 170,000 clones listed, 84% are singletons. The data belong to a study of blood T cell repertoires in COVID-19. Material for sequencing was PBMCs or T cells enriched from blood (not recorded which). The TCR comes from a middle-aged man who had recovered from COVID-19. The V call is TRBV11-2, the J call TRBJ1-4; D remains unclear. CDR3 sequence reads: CASSPTAYNEKLFF. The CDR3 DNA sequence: TGTGCCAGCAGCCCGACTGCTTATAATGAAAAACTGTTTTTT.